These T cell receptor beta chains were read from a single sample in a study of OX40 agonist ivuxolimab in advanced cancers. TCRdb's copy holds only in-frame clones and misses some; the assay was immunoSEQ multiplex PCR. The sample has 75,000 to 80,000 clones; about 85% are singletons. Source: CD4+ or CD8+ T cells sorted from blood, taken in a trial of the OX40 agonist ivuxolimab. Receptors were obtained from an adult with an advanced solid tumor such as melanoma, head and neck, liver or kidney cancer. Both conserved end residues are part of each CDR3. A D gene is named only where the DNA matches it firmly. Not every row has a clone size; where given, it reads once, few, many or a size class.

clone_size,v_call,d_call,j_call,cdr3_nt,cdr3_aa
NA,TRBV6-6,NA,TRBJ1-3,TGTGCCAGCAGTTATCAGGCGGATGGAAACACCATATATTTT,CASSYQADGNTIYF
NA,TRBV6-6,NA,TRBJ1-1,TGTGCCAGCAGTTACAAGGGCGCTGAAGCTTTCTTT,CASSYKGAEAFF
NA,TRBV19,TRBD2,TRBJ2-2,TGTGCCAGTAGTGCGGGAGTCGGTACCGGGGAGCTGTTTTTT,CASSAGVGTGELFF
NA,TRBV27,TRBD2,TRBJ2-3,TGTGCCAGCAGTTTTGAGCGGGGGGGGTCAGATACGCAGTATTTT,CASSFERGGSDTQYF
NA,TRBV9,NA,TRBJ2-1,TGTGCCAGCAGCGGGGGTGGGGCTCACAATGAGCAGTTCTTC,CASSGGGAHNEQFF
NA,TRBV5-6,NA,TRBJ2-7,TGTGCCAGCAGCTCTGGCAGCCCCTACGAGCAGTACTTC,CASSSGSPYEQYF
NA,TRBV11-3,TRBD2,TRBJ2-7,TGTGCCAGCAGCACTAGCGGGGGGGCCCCCTACGAGCAGTACTTC,CASSTSGGAPYEQYF
NA,TRBV9,TRBD2,TRBJ2-3,TGTGCCAGCAGCACAGACGGGGGGGCTTTTACGCAGTATTTT,CASSTDGGAFTQYF
NA,TRBV7-9,TRBD1,TRBJ1-1,TGTGCCAGCAGCCCCCTAGGCCGGACAGGGAGCGCTGAAGCTTTCTTT,CASSPLGRTGSAEAFF
NA,TRBV7-8,TRBD1,TRBJ1-1,TGTGCCAGCAGCGGACAAACAGGGGACGGGAACACTGAAGCTTTCTTT,CASSGQTGDGNTEAFF
NA,TRBV4-1,TRBD1,TRBJ2-3,TGCGCCAGCAGCCAACAGGGGGCAGATACGCAGTATTTT,CASSQQGADTQYF
NA,TRBV5-5,NA,TRBJ1-3,TGTGCCAGCACTCCTCCCGGTACGCCCGCTGGAAACACCATATATTTT,CASTPPGTPAGNTIYF
NA,TRBV5-6,TRBD1,TRBJ1-2,TGTGCCAGCAGCATGGACAGGTCAGCCCCGTATGGCTACACCTTC,CASSMDRSAPYGYTF
NA,TRBV5-4,NA,TRBJ1-5,TGTGCCAGCAGCAAGCATGGTCAGCCCCAGCATTTT,CASSKHGQPQHF
NA,TRBV19,NA,TRBJ2-2,TGTGCCAGTAGCACCTACAGCGTAAACACCGGGGAGCTGTTTTTT,CASSTYSVNTGELFF
NA,TRBV11-2,NA,TRBJ2-7,TGTGCCAGCAGCCCCAGACAGCAGTCCTACGAGCAGTACTTC,CASSPRQQSYEQYF
NA,TRBV4-1,NA,TRBJ2-7,TGCGCCAGCAGCCATACAGGGAGCTTCGAGCAGTACTTC,CASSHTGSFEQYF
NA,TRBV5-4,NA,TRBJ2-7,TGTGCCAGCAGCTCGGGAGTTGGAACCTACGAGCAGTACTTC,CASSSGVGTYEQYF
NA,TRBV6-6,NA,TRBJ1-2,TGTGCCAGCAGAGACACCCACCAAGGTGGCTACACCTTC,CASRDTHQGGYTF
few,TRBV25-1,NA,TRBJ1-2,TGTGCCAGCAGTGAACTTAATAACTATGGCTACACCTTC,CASSELNNYGYTF
NA,TRBV10-3,NA,TRBJ1-3,TGTGCCATCCGGGTGGTCTCTGGAAACACCATATATTTT,CAIRVVSGNTIYF
NA,TRBV6-4,TRBD2,TRBJ2-3,TGTGCCAGCAGCGTCGGGACTAGCGGAGCAGATACGCAGTATTTT,CASSVGTSGADTQYF
NA,TRBV7-2,TRBD2,TRBJ2-1,TGTGCCAGCAGCTCAAGACTAGCGGGGCTACACAATGAGCAGTTCTTC,CASSSRLAGLHNEQFF